The 12 T cell receptor beta chains below all came from one sample that was sequenced in a study of cytomegalovirus exposure and HLA in healthy donors. The PCR was carried out with 60 Vbeta primers and 13 Jbeta primers. Using immunoSEQ multiplex PCR, the repertoire was profiled, and TCRdb retains in-frame clones only, with some absent. The repertoire holds about 150,000 clones, around 88% seen once, with under 2% in the top ten. The specimen sequenced was PBMCs. The receptors originated from a woman younger than 30 in good health and CMV-seronegative.

This clone showed up just once. The chain is built from TRBV5-1 and TRBJ2-1, with D possibly being TRBD1 (6 bases). This CDR3 region has 15 residues. The V end lost 0 bases, the J end lost 6 bases, and 13 bases lay between the germline ends. Germline V gene data show CDR1 as SGHRS and CDR2 as YFSETQ. The CDR3 spells CASSLAGEGFNEQFF. The CDR3 DNA is TGCGCCAGCAGCTTGGCAGGGGAAGGTTTCAATGAGCAGTTCTTC.

The chain has TRBV4-1 and TRBJ2-1; D is uncertain. Per the germline V gene, CDR1 is MGHRA and CDR2 is YSYEKL. V was clipped by 0 bases and J by 2 bases, with 14 bases between them. CDR3 length: 17 amino acids. The CDR3 sequence: CASSQDLRPEAYNEQFF. CDR3 coding DNA: TGCGCCAGCAGCCAAGATCTTAGGCCTGAGGCCTACAATGAGCAGTTCTTC.

The rearrangement links TRBV7-9 to TRBJ2-7; 9 bases fit TRBD2. The CDR3 spans 13 residues. Trimming removed 6 bases from V and 7 bases from J; junction bases left unmatched: 7. Germline lookup yields CDR1 SEHNR and CDR2 FQNEAQ (reference sequence). This chain's CDR3 is CASRTSGLVEQYF. The CDR3 bases are TGTGCCAGCAGGACTAGCGGTTTAGTGGAGCAGTACTTC.

The chain recombines TRBV28 with TRBJ1-4; TRBD1 aligns across 8 bases. The V and J ends lost 5 bases and 4 bases, in that order; junction bases with no gene match: 3. This CDR3 has 14 residues. The germline gives CDR1 MDHEN, CDR2 SYDVKM. CDR3 protein: CASSQDRVNEKLFF. The CDR3 DNA sequence: TGTGCCAGCAGTCAGGACAGGGTTAATGAAAAACTGTTTTTT.

The V and J genes are TRBV9 and TRBJ1-1; 8 bases fit TRBD1. This CDR3 comprises 14 residues. The V and J ends lost 3 bases and 7 bases, in that order; junction bases with no gene match: 8. The germline CDR1 and CDR2 sequences are SGDLS and YYNGEE. CDR3 DNA sequence: TGTGCCAGCAGCGGAGGACAGGGTAGGATTGAAGCTTTCTTT. Translated: CASSGGQGRIEAFF.

This rearrangement joins TRBV21-1 to TRBJ2-7; the table's TRBD1 call for D was not verified on the DNA. TRBV21-1 is designated a pseudogene. This CDR3 contains 16 residues. The CDR3 DNA follows: TGTGCCAGCAGCAAAGAGCCCGGGACAGGACCCTACGAGCAGTACTTC. This sequence encodes CASSKEPGTGPYEQYF.

V usage is TRBV10-1 and J usage is TRBJ2-7; 14 bases are a match to TRBD2. The CDR3 spans 17 residues. Germline V gene lookup returns CDR1 WNHNN and CDR2 SYGVQD (reference sequence). The J segment lost 6 bases and the V segment lost 6 bases, leaving 13 bases of the junction unmatched. In DNA form, the CDR3 reads TGCGCCAGCAGCCCCGGGACTAGCGGGAGTCGGTTCTCCGAGCAGTACTTC. Its translation: CASSPGTSGSRFSEQYF.

The rearrangement uses TRBV5-1 and TRBJ1-1, with a possible D match to TRBD1 (5 bases). Germline CDR1 SGHRS, CDR2 YFSETQ. V was cut by 5 bases and J by 4 bases, with 15 bases left in between. The CDR3 runs 14 residues. In nucleotides, the CDR3 is TGCGCCAGCAGTTCCCGTCGGGGGGGCACTGAAGCTTTCTTT. It specifies CASSSRRGGTEAFF.

This chain joins TRBV6-5 and TRBJ2-7; maybe TRBD1 (6 bases). The CDR3 totals 13 residues. V gave up 10 bases and J gave up 4 bases, with 17 bases separating them. From germline, CDR1 is MNHEY and CDR2 SVGAGI. The CDR3 here is CATLARDTYEQYF. For the CDR3, the DNA is TGTGCCACCCTGGCCCGGGACACGTACGAGCAGTACTTC.

The chain is built from TRBV29-1 and TRBJ1-1, with D hard to call. V was trimmed by 5 bases and J by 0 bases, leaving 10 bases between them. In germline, CDR1 is SQVTM, CDR2 ANQGSEA. The CDR3 runs 13 residues. DNA of the CDR3: TGCAGCGTTTCGGGGAGGGTGAACACTGAAGCTTTCTTT. Its protein is CSVSGRVNTEAFF.

This clone was found a few times. The chain recombines TRBV6-1 with TRBJ1-1, with D perhaps matching TRBD1 (5 bases). Germline-derived CDR1 and CDR2 are MNHNS and SASEGT. Trimming removed 4 bases at V and 4 bases at J, with 19 bases between. This CDR3 has 16 amino acids. CDR3 DNA: TGTGCCAGCAGTGTATGGACTCACTCGGGGGGCACTGAAGCTTTCTTT. As protein: CASSVWTHSGGTEAFF.

J is TRBJ2-4 and V is TRBV4-1, with 11 positions matching TRBD1. Trimming cost V 3 bases and J 7 bases; bases outside gene matches: 11. CDR3 length equals 17 residues. Germline CDR1 and CDR2: MGHRA and YSYEKL. The CDR3 region is CASSQHGTGTGGNIQYF. The CDR3 bases are TGCGCCAGCAGCCAGCATGGGACTGGGACAGGGGGGAACATTCAGTACTTC.